This T cell receptor (beta chain) stems from a study of cytomegalovirus exposure and HLA in healthy donors listed by TCRdb under 2017. Describing the broader study: According to an earlier analysis of a few hundred of the donors, about 179 million T cells yielded 95 million to 140 million unique TCR beta sequences and 276 Gb of sequence data. Besides the first cohort of 550 to 750 subjects, a separate validation cohort made up of over a hundred different subjects was used. Around 300 gigabases of sequencing data and 70 million to 100 million unique TCR sequences were included in an early release covering several hundred HLA-typed donors. A later analysis re-analyzed previously published TCR beta repertoires from roughly 600 donors and added high-resolution HLA genotyping to study TCR occurrence patterns. Genome-wide SNP genotypes for about 65% of the 666 donors were used in a later genetic analysis, which treated that subset as a discovery cohort. High-throughput TCR immunosequencing, statistical association of individual TCRs with disease status, and machine learning were combined to predict cytomegalovirus infection status. Among about 360 genotyped donors of the cohort, an average of roughly 240,000 unique TCR beta nucleotide sequences were sequenced per donor, roughly 20% of them non-productive. The aim of the study was to test whether cataloging public T cell receptors could identify signatures of past pathogen exposure. To decide whether each TCR beta V gene segment behaved as functional or pseudogenic, an earlier analysis of fewer than 750 of the donors relied on high-throughput TCR beta sequencing. Because of strong linkage in the cohort, five DR-DQ haplotypes were treated as single units for association and clustering. Donor age, sex, ethnicity and CMV serostatus were compiled alongside the repertoire data. Rather than drawing on any new phenotypic data, the later analysis identified candidate immune exposures from TCR beta sequences and the way those sequences occurred across donors. Typing coverage differed by locus: A, B, C, DRB1 and DQB1 were typed in about 620-630 donors, DQA1 in 500 to 550, DPA1 in 606, and DPB1 in 400 to 480. The genetic ancestry cluster associated with self-reported Caucasian donors included about four fifths of the 300 to 400 genotyped donors. All discovery cohort repertoires had been generated on a single sequencing platform. HLA typing included class I and class II loci at four-digit resolution. The study profiled the T cell repertoires of hundreds of subjects by immunosequencing and related them to cytomegalovirus serostatus.

The cohort consisted of fewer than 700 healthy bone marrow donors. All cohort members were sampled while nominally healthy, although unrecorded immune exposures were likely present. The donor was CMV seropositive and was included in the group of 300 or so seropositive cohort members. A peripheral blood sample was provided by each donor, and peripheral blood mononuclear cells were used for TCR beta sequencing. The Qiagen DNeasy Blood Extraction Kit was used to extract genomic DNA from the blood cell samples. As concerns this clone: Its recognized antigen is unknown. No clone much larger than this one lies a single base away; base qualities are absent.

Study-level results and caveats: According to a later analysis, TCR association rates differed among HLA loci, with DRB1 alleles showing the most associated TCRs and HLA-C alleles showing the fewest. In an earlier analysis of about 540 of the donors, most TCR beta V segments were observed in productive rearrangements about 90% or about 30% of the time, broadly matching IMGT annotations. A cluster of highly shared sequence variants was judged likely to represent a technical artifact of the sequencing pipeline. Several of the top co-occurrence clusters appeared to be linked to parvovirus B19, influenza, CMV and Epstein-Barr virus, according to a later analysis. Linkage disequilibrium might explain the correlated functional status among segregating V segments, but an unknown experimental factor could not be excluded. A later analysis associated some 17,000 TCR beta sequences with specific HLA alleles at a false discovery rate of 0.05. While some public TCRs were present in many individuals, most TCR sequences turned up only very rarely across donors. When HLA alleles, especially DR and DQ, strongly co-occurred, TCR associations were difficult to assign to individual alleles. Presence/absence analyses assumed roughly uniform sequencing depth across donors, an assumption that may not hold. In a later analysis, most CMV-associated TCR beta chains were found to appear HLA-restricted, with HLA associations seemingly driven largely by CMV exposure. HLA typing was unavailable for some donors at each locus, so association tests used only the typed subset. In vitro tests confirmed that three of the cytomegalovirus-associated TCR beta chains recognize cytomegalovirus antigens. A later genetic analysis reported fewer N-insertions in productive TCRs among donors in an Asian-associated ancestry cluster than the roughly 650-donor mean. A later genetic analysis associated a missense DCLRE1C variant with V-gene and J-gene trimming of TCR beta chains, and an independent cohort replicated the association. The study listed 150 to 200 TCR beta chains as associated with cytomegalovirus. It was suggested by the authors that the approach could potentially be generalized to other disease states and immunological phenotypes. CMV serostatus was the only immune exposure information available for the cohort. A further reported finding was that TCR beta sequences accurately predicted the HLA-A and HLA-B alleles for most subjects in the first cohort. In both the original and validation cohorts, the classifier was reported to diagnose cytomegalovirus status with high specificity and sensitivity. In a later analysis, HLA-associated TCR beta chains were found to be more clonally expanded and to have lower generation probabilities than equally common non-associated chains. The earlier analysis of approximately 540 of the donors excluded over 15 rarely observed V segments, including chromosome 9 orphons, because counts were too low. This cohort had only TCR beta chains sequenced, and the lack of alpha or paired-chain data limited which features could be detected. Because the 87-base-pair reads could not distinguish some IMGT-functional V segments, including TRBV6-2 and TRBV6-3, those segments were excluded.

The library was built by means of the immunoSEQ multiplex PCR assay. For the multiplex PCR, a mixture combining 60 forward primers for TCR Vbeta segments and 13 reverse primers for TCR Jbeta segments was used. A multiplex PCR assay on genomic DNA amplified the CDR3 region of rearranged TCR beta genes. Amplified TCR beta libraries were sequenced as 87-base-pair reads on the Illumina HiSeq System. The study's processing was this. A later analysis counted about 80 million unique TCR beta chains across the 650 to 800 repertoires, and about 10 million of these chains were shared by at least two donors. To remove PCR and sequencing errors, raw reads were error-corrected and collapsed into unique sequences using a nearest-neighbor algorithm that merged closely related sequences. Alignment of CDR3 sequences to IMGT reference sequences was used to assign V, D and J gene segments. For a sequence to be retained, at least a six-nucleotide match to both a V gene segment and a J gene segment was required. A rearrangement was called productive if the CDR3 had no stop codons and remained in frame with V and J, and every other rearrangement was called non-productive. Following IMGT convention, CDR3 was defined as the stretch from the second conserved V-encoded cysteine to the conserved J-encoded phenylalanine. In an earlier analysis of more than 550 of the donors, sequences lacking an unambiguous match to a single V gene segment were excluded. In an earlier analysis of 587 of the donors, a V segment was called functional when productive rearrangements were above 56.7%, and segregating when the standard deviation between donors exceeded 5%. A statistical classification framework was built to diagnose cytomegalovirus status from the catalog of TCR beta chain sequences. V and J gene assignment, in a later analysis, came from comparing TCR nucleotide sequences with IMGT/GENE-DB human TR gene sequences. In a later analysis, CDR3 sequences and most-parsimonious VDJ recombination scenarios were assigned using the TCRdist pipeline. In a later analysis, each TCR beta chain was defined by its CDR3 amino acid sequence together with its V-gene family, and reads lacking a unique V-gene family were excluded. To address suspected cross-contamination and a sequencing artifact, a later analysis removed roughly 580 highly shared, low-generation-probability nucleotide sequences. In a later analysis, a clonal expansion index was calculated for each public chain from normalized within-repertoire ranks of inferred template counts. In a later analysis, generation probabilities were computed using a VDJ recombination model fitted to out-of-frame rearrangements, and the results were checked against IGoR. A later analysis scored TCR-TCR, TCR-HLA and TCR-CMV co-occurrence with hypergeometric tests, applying a repertoire-size bias correction to TCR pairs. A later analysis estimated false discovery rates by permuting HLA or CMV assignments 20 times. In a later analysis, co-occurring TCRs were grouped with DBSCAN, and TCRdist sequence similarity was added when clustering was performed within HLA-allele-positive subsets. Repertoires with fewer than 30,000 or more than 120,000 public chains, plus five repertoires with anomalous nucleotide sharing, were excluded from co-occurrence clustering. The source is immuneACCESS, and TCRdb retained only in-frame sequences with V and J called. Part of the clones is not carried over; for the studies checked, unresolved V genes explain less than half of this, and the remainder is unexplained. V and J calls and clone size are as listed in that table; D and trimming were resolved from the DNA. Recorded for this sample are 150,000 to 200,000 clones; approximately 80% of them occurred a single time. Roughly 6.3% of the sample rests with the top ten.

The germline V gene specifies LGHNA as CDR1 and YNFKEQ as CDR2. CDR3 length: 17 amino acids, cysteine to phenylalanine. Only the CDR3 part of the read is kept: 51 bases, read in frame from the first base. V loses 0 bases at its end and J loses 3 bases; junction bases beyond the gene matches: 10. Input material: PBMCs. The rearrangement combines TRBV4-2 with TRBJ2-7; 8 central nucleotides agree with TRBD2. This TCR was recovered from a male donor in good health and CMV-seropositive. Here the CDR3 is given as CASSQEVRELAVYEQYF. In nucleotides, the sequence is TGTGCCAGCAGCCAAGAGGTCAGAGAACTAGCGGTCTACGAGCAGTACTTC.